Below, one T cell receptor (beta chain) is given with its context. Its antigen specificity is not known. Germline is not matched at one junction end, which may reflect a read error. The germline V gene sets CDR1 to SGHRS and CDR2 to YFSETQ. Inclusive of the bounding cysteine and phenylalanine, the CDR3 is 14 residues long. Here the CDR3 DNA is all that survives: 42 bases in frame from base 1. The cohort was made up of hundreds of healthy bone marrow donors. All cohort members were sampled while nominally healthy, although unrecorded immune exposures were likely present. The donor tested CMV seronegative and was one of the 352 seronegative cohort members. Each donor provided a peripheral blood sample, and peripheral blood mononuclear cells were used for TCR beta sequencing. The Qiagen DNeasy Blood Extraction Kit was used to extract genomic DNA from the blood cell samples. The data originate from a study of cytomegalovirus exposure and HLA in healthy donors (dated by TCRdb to 2015 to 2018). At the level of the whole study: An earlier analysis of approximately 590 of the donors reported approximately 300 Gb of sequence data and roughly 110 million unique TCR beta sequences from around 200 million T cells. An early release that covered approximately 600 HLA-typed donors contained approximately 300 gigabases of sequencing data and 80 million or so unique TCR sequences. Among the roughly 390 genotyped donors, under 90% belonged to the genetic ancestry cluster associated with self-reported Caucasian donors. The study aimed to test whether signatures of past pathogen exposure could be identified by cataloging public T cell receptors. The study profiled the T cell repertoires of hundreds of subjects by immunosequencing and related them to cytomegalovirus serostatus. Besides the first cohort of roughly 640 subjects, a separate validation cohort made up of 120 different subjects was used. To predict cytomegalovirus infection status, the study brought together high-throughput TCR immunosequencing, statistical association of individual TCRs with disease status, and machine learning. To study patterns of TCR occurrence, a later analysis re-analyzed previously published TCR beta repertoires from 666 donors and added high-resolution HLA genotyping. Rather than using new phenotypic data, the later analysis identified candidate immune exposures from TCR beta sequences and from how often those sequences occurred across donors. To decide whether each TCR beta V gene segment behaved as functional or pseudogenic, an earlier analysis of some 540 of the donors relied on high-throughput TCR beta sequencing. Donor age, sex, ethnicity and CMV serostatus were collected together with the repertoire data. Genome-wide SNP genotypes for about 60% of the roughly 670 donors were used in a later genetic analysis, which treated that subset as a discovery cohort. All discovery cohort repertoires had been generated using a single sequencing platform. HLA typing included class I and class II loci at four-digit resolution. Typing coverage differed by locus: A, B, C, DRB1 and DQB1 were typed in roughly 620-630 donors, DQA1 in 500 to 550, DPA1 in nearly 610, and DPB1 in approximately 450. Four to six DR-DQ haplotypes were handled as single units for association and clustering, since linkage in the cohort was strong. Among about 400 genotyped donors of the cohort, an average of approximately 240,000 unique TCR beta nucleotide sequences was sequenced per donor, of which about 18% were non-productive. General conclusions and limits of the study: A later analysis associated about 17,000 TCR beta sequences with specific HLA alleles at a false discovery rate of 0.05. In a later genetic analysis, fewer N-insertions in productive TCRs were reported among donors in an Asian-associated ancestry cluster than the roughly 700-donor mean. According to the authors, the approach could potentially be generalized to other disease states and immunological phenotypes. Most TCR sequences were seen in very few donors, while some public TCRs were found in many individuals. The 87-base-pair reads could not distinguish some IMGT-functional V segments, including TRBV6-2 and TRBV6-3, so those segments were excluded. Correlated functional status among segregating V segments might be attributable to linkage disequilibrium, but an unknown experimental factor could not be ruled out. In this cohort, only TCR beta chains were sequenced, and detectable features were limited by the absence of alpha or paired-chain data. Strong co-occurrence of HLA alleles, especially DR and DQ, made assigning TCR associations to individual alleles difficult. In an earlier analysis of fewer than 750 of the donors, most TCR beta V segments were observed in productive rearrangements about 90% or about 30% of the time, broadly matching IMGT annotations. A later analysis found that most CMV-associated TCR beta chains appeared HLA-restricted, with HLA associations seemingly driven largely by CMV exposure. A cluster of highly shared sequence variants was judged likely to be a technical artifact of the sequencing pipeline. A further reported finding was that TCR beta sequences accurately predicted the HLA-A and HLA-B alleles for most subjects in the first cohort. In vitro tests confirmed that a few of the cytomegalovirus-associated TCR beta chains recognize cytomegalovirus antigens. In a later analysis, several top co-occurrence clusters were reported to appear linked to parvovirus B19, influenza, CMV and Epstein-Barr virus. The study listed 170 or so TCR beta chains as associated with cytomegalovirus. Immune exposure information for the cohort was limited to CMV serostatus. Because counts were too low, about 15 rarely observed V segments, including chromosome 9 orphons, were left out of the earlier analysis of roughly 600 of the donors. An association between a missense DCLRE1C variant and V-gene and J-gene trimming of TCR beta chains was found in a later genetic analysis and replicated in an independent cohort. Roughly uniform sequencing depth across donors was assumed in presence/absence analyses, although this assumption may not hold. In a later analysis, HLA-associated TCR beta chains showed more clonal expansion and lower generation probabilities than non-associated chains that were equally common. According to a later analysis, TCR association rates differed among HLA loci, with DRB1 alleles showing the most associated TCRs and HLA-C alleles showing the fewest. Because HLA typing was missing for some donors at each locus, association tests included only the typed subset. The classifier was reported to diagnose cytomegalovirus status with high specificity and sensitivity in both the original and validation cohorts.

Libraries were constructed by the immunoSEQ multiplex PCR assay. A mixture of 60 forward primers for TCR Vbeta segments and 13 reverse primers for TCR Jbeta segments was used in the multiplex PCR. The CDR3 region of rearranged TCR beta genes was amplified from genomic DNA by a multiplex PCR assay. The Illumina HiSeq System was used to sequence the amplified TCR beta libraries as 87-base-pair reads. The original pipeline was this. A later analysis tallied 75 million to 95 million unique TCR beta chains across the 666 repertoires, and around 9.9 million of those chains were shared by two or more donors. Raw reads were error-corrected and collapsed into unique sequences by a nearest-neighbor algorithm in which closely related sequences were merged to remove PCR and sequencing errors. To assign V, D and J gene segments, CDR3 sequences were aligned to IMGT reference sequences. For a sequence to be retained, at least a six-nucleotide match to both a V gene segment and a J gene segment was required. Rearrangements were classified as productive when the CDR3 lacked stop codons and remained in frame with V and J, and all other rearrangements were classified as non-productive. CDR3 was defined according to IMGT convention as the region running from the second conserved V-encoded cysteine to the conserved J-encoded phenylalanine. Sequences without an unambiguous match to a single V gene segment were excluded from the earlier analysis of several hundred of the donors. An earlier analysis of just under 600 of the donors called V segments functional above 56.7% productive rearrangements and segregating when the between-donor standard deviation exceeded 5%. A statistical classification framework was developed to diagnose cytomegalovirus status using the catalog of TCR beta chain sequences. In a later analysis, TCR nucleotide sequences were compared against IMGT/GENE-DB human TR gene sequences so that V and J genes could be assigned. A later analysis assigned CDR3 sequences and most-parsimonious VDJ recombination scenarios with the TCRdist pipeline. In a later analysis, each TCR beta chain was defined by its CDR3 amino acid sequence together with its V-gene family, and reads without a unique V-gene family were excluded. In a later analysis, 500 to 650 highly shared, low-generation-probability nucleotide sequences were removed to address suspected cross-contamination and a sequencing artifact. For each public chain, a later analysis derived a clonal expansion index from normalized ranks of inferred template counts within each repertoire. Generation probabilities in a later analysis came from a VDJ recombination model fitted to out-of-frame rearrangements, and those results were checked against IGoR. Hypergeometric tests were used in a later analysis to score TCR-TCR, TCR-HLA and TCR-CMV co-occurrence, with a repertoire-size bias correction applied to the TCR pairs. A later analysis estimated false discovery rates by permuting HLA or CMV assignments 20 times. In a later analysis, co-occurring TCRs were grouped using DBSCAN, with TCRdist sequence similarity added in when clustering inside HLA-allele-positive subsets. Repertoires with fewer than 30,000 or more than 120,000 public chains were left out of co-occurrence clustering, as were about 5 repertoires with anomalous nucleotide sharing. Entries here come from immuneACCESS through TCRdb and include only in-frame sequences with V and J called. Some clones fail to appear in such tables; in the studies checked, an unresolved V gene covers under half of the shortfall, and the cause of the remainder is unknown. That table supplies the V and J calls and clone size; D and trimming were determined from the DNA. Across this sample there are 90,000 or so clones, with 69% seen only once. About 2.9% of the sample is in the top ten clones.

This receptor was taken from a man over 45 in good health and CMV-seronegative. The chain couples TRBV5-1 to TRBJ2-5, with TRBD1 as a weak D call on 6 bases. Sequencing was carried out using PBMCs. The DNA is as follows: TGCGCCAGCAGCTTGTTCAGGGGTCAAGGGACCCAGTACTTC. The encoded protein is CASSLFRGQGTQYF.